Following are 6 T cell receptor beta chains from one sample sequenced in a study of glioma-infiltrating T cells after dendritic cell vaccination. The time point here: after dendritic cell vaccination, including at tumor progression/relapse. Clones were sequenced by immunoSEQ multiplex PCR, and TCRdb holds only the in-frame ones, with some missing. This sample has approximately 93,000 clones, with less than 85% found just once. Sequences were derived from blood, sampled after dendritic cell vaccination. Receptor source: a human donor with glioblastoma.

The rearrangement uses TRBV9 and TRBJ2-3; tentative D call: TRBD2 (6 bases). The V end lost 7 bases, the J end lost 3 bases, and 18 bases lay between the germline ends. The CDR3 contains 15 residues. In germline, CDR1 is SGDLS, CDR2 YYNGEE. The CDR3 spells CASHTGFGGTDTQYF. In nucleotides, the CDR3 is TGTGCCAGCCACACCGGGTTCGGAGGGACAGATACGCAGTATTTT.

The gene calls are TRBV6-5 and TRBJ2-5; 11 nucleotides match TRBD2. This CDR3 has 15 amino acids. The trim removed 10 bases at V and 5 bases at J, leaving 12 bases unmatched. The V gene's germline CDR1 is MNHEY and CDR2 SVGAGI. The CDR3 spells CATSLSGGGLETQYF. CDR3 nucleotides: TGTGCCACCTCCCTTAGCGGGGGGGGGCTGGAGACCCAGTACTTC.

This clone was found once. The rearrangement links TRBV4-2 to TRBJ2-2; 14 bases are a match to TRBD2. The J segment lost 1 base and the V segment lost 3 bases, leaving 10 bases of the junction unmatched. CDR1 and CDR2 (germline): LGHNA, YNFKEQ. CDR3 size: 20 residues. The CDR3 region is CASSHGTSGGNILNTGELFF. CDR3 DNA: TGTGCCAGCAGCCACGGGACTAGCGGGGGAAACATTTTGAACACCGGGGAGCTGTTTTTT.

This clone was seen a single time. The rearrangement links TRBV10-1 to TRBJ1-3, with a possible D match to TRBD1 (5 bases). The CDR3 is made up of 17 amino acids. V shed 0 bases and J shed 0 bases, with 12 bases lying between them. Germline assignment: CDR1 WNHNN and CDR2 SYGVQD (reference sequence). The CDR3, as DNA: TGCGCCAGCAGTGAGTCGAAGGACACGCACTCTGGAAACACCATATATTTT. Translating gives CASSESKDTHSGNTIYF.

The V call is TRBV5-6, the J call TRBJ1-1, with 7 bases identical to TRBD1. The germline V gene encodes CDR1 SGHDT and CDR2 YYEEEE. V was clipped by 2 bases and J by 0 bases; unmatched bases: 10. This CDR3 comprises 17 residues. The CDR3 protein is CASSLGPGGLMNTEAFF. In DNA form, the CDR3 reads TGTGCCAGCAGCTTAGGGCCAGGGGGATTGATGAACACTGAAGCTTTCTTT.

The CDR3 is CASSLLNRGYTF. Written as DNA, the CDR3 is TGTGCCAGTAGCCTCCTAAATCGAGGCTACACCTTC. The chain recombines TRBV19 with TRBJ1-2; D call uncertain. The V end lost 6 bases, the J end lost 8 bases, and 13 bases lay between the germline ends. The CDR3 has 12 residues. Germline V CDR1 and CDR2: LNHDA, SQIVND (reference sequence).